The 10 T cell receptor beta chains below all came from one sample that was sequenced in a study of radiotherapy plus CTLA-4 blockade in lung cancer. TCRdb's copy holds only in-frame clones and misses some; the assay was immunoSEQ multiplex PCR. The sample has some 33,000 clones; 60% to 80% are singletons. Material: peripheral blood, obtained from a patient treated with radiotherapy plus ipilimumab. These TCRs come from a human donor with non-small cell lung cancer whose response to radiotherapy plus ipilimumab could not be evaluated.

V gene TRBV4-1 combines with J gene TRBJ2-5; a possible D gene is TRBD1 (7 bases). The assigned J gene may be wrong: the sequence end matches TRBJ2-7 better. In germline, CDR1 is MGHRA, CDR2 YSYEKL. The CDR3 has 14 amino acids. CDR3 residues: CASSQVQGRYEQYF. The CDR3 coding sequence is TGCGCCAGCAGCCAAGTACAGGGGAGGTACGAGCAGTACTTC.

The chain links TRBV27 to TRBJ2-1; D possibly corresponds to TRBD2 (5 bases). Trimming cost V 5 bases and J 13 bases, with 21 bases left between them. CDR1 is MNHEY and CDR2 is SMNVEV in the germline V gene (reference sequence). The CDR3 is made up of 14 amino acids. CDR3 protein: CASSTSSDSYSQFF. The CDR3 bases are TGTGCCAGCAGTACCTCCTCGGACTCCTACTCCCAGTTCTTC.

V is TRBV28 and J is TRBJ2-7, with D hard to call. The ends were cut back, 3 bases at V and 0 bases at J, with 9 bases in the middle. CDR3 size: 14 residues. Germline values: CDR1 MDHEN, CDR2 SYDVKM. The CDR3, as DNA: TGTGCCAGCAGTTTGCGGAGATACTCCTACGAGCAGTACTTC. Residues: CASSLRRYSYEQYF.

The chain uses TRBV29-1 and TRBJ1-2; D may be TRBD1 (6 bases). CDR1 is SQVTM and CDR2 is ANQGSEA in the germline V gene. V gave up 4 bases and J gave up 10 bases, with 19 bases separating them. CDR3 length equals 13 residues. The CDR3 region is CSVVRSLGGDYTF. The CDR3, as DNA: TGCAGCGTTGTAAGGAGTTTAGGGGGTGACTACACCTTC.

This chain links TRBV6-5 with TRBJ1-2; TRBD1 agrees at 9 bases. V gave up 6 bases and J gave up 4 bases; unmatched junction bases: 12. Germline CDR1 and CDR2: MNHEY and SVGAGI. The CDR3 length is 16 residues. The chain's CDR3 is CASRYRGTGPFYGYTF. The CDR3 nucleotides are TGTGCCAGCAGATACCGCGGGACAGGGCCCTTCTATGGCTACACCTTC.

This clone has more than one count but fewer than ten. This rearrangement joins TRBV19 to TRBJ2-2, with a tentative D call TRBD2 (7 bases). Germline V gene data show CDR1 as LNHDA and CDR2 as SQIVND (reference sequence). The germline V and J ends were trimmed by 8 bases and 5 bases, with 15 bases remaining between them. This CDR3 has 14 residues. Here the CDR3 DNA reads TGTGCCAGTGAGTGGGGGGGCCGTACCGGGGAGCTGTTTTTT. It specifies CASEWGGRTGELFF. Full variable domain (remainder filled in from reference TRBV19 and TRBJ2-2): DGGITQSPKYLFRKEGQNVTLSCEQNLNHDAMYWYRQDPGQGLRLIYYSQIVNDFQKGDIAEGYSVSREKKESFPLTVTSAQKNPTAFYLCASEWGGRTGELFFGEGSRLTVL.

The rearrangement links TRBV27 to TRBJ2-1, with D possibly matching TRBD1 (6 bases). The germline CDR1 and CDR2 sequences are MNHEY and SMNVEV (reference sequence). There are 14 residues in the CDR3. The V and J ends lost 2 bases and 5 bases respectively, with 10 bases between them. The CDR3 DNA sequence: TGTGCCAGCAGTTTACCTGACAGGCACAATGAGCAGTTCTTC. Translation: CASSLPDRHNEQFF.

CDR3 sequence: CATSGTEYQPQHF. The CDR3 nucleotides read TGTGCCACCAGTGGGACAGAGTATCAGCCCCAGCATTTT. The chain links TRBV15 to TRBJ1-5, with 7 bases identical to TRBD1. The germline V gene encodes CDR1 LNHNV and CDR2 YYDKDF (reference sequence). J lost 5 bases, V lost 6 bases, and 4 bases had no gene match. There are 13 residues in the CDR3.

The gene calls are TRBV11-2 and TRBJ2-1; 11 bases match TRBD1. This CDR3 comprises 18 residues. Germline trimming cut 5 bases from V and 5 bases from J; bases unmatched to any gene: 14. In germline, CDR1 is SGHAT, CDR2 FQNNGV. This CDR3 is CASSGQGAVFARNNEQFF. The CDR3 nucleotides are TGTGCCAGCAGCGGACAGGGGGCAGTCTTCGCTAGAAACAATGAGCAGTTCTTC.

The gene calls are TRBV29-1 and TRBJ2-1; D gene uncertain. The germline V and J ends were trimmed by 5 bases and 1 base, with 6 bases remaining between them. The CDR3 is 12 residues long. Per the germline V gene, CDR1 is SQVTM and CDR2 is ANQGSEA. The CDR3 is CSVFGSYNEQFF. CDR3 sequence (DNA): TGCAGCGTTTTCGGTTCCTACAATGAGCAGTTCTTC.